The entry below describes one T cell receptor (beta chain). The target of this receptor is not known. Base qualities are not provided; no much larger clone lies one nucleotide away. Deletion took 0 bases off V and 5 bases off J, with a span of 11 bases between the germline ends. CDR3 length: 13 amino acids, cysteine to phenylalanine. CDR3 DNA only is kept here, 39 bases in frame from base 1. From a lookup of the germline V gene (reference sequence), CDR1 and CDR2 are GTSNPN and SVGIG. These data are taken from a study of blood T cell repertoires in COVID-19 (TCRdb year 2020). Some background on the complete study: Samples covering the acute and convalescent phases of COVID-19 were provided by collaborators in the United States, Italy and Spain. The samples were drawn from two sources: the first 160 participants of the ongoing ImmuneRACE study, and approximately 1,300 subjects contributed by 6 global collaborators. The material from the prospective study consisted of cDNA or gDNA derived from T cells, B-cell-depleted T cells, or PBMCs. Where available, HLA class I and class II types were taken from metadata supplied by the sample provider and were not determined by assay-based typing. Subjects who had been exposed to COVID-19, were actively infected with it, or had recovered from it provided the deeply sampled blood TCRbeta repertoires that made up the dataset. The repertoires were made available in a free public database intended to serve as a resource for research on the immune response to SARS-CoV-2. Nearly every sample came with metadata listing a de-identified subject ID, COVID-19 status, age in years and sex.

Each collaborating institution followed its own protocols to collect whole blood in K2EDTA tubes. Collaborator samples were shipped for TCRbeta analysis as frozen whole blood, isolated PBMCs, or DNA extracted from either sample type. Overall results and qualifications from the work: The quantity of clinical and demographic metadata differed by source and by participant and was supplied without curation.

The immunoSEQ Assay, a bias-controlled multiplex PCR, was used to amplify TCRbeta CDR3 regions from genomic DNA. The paper's data handling went like this. Within the assay, amplification of reference gene primers was used to estimate how many nucleated cells each sample contained. To quantify the absolute abundance of each unique TCRbeta CDR3 rearrangement, sequence reads were collapsed and filtered. For each sample, productive Simpson clonality was calculated as the square root of Simpson's diversity index over productive rearrangements. TCRdb holds this immuneACCESS table with in-frame rearrangements only. Some clones are missing; in checked studies, unresolved V genes explain under half, and the rest has no known cause. The V and J calls and clone size were taken over from that table, and D and trimming were inferred from the DNA. In this sample the table shows about 110,000 clones, about two thirds of which occur a single time. The ten most abundant clones make up 0.75% to 1% of the sample.

Sequencing input: peripheral blood. The TCR was taken from a human donor with acute or convalescent COVID-19. The donor label of this sample is uncertain. The chain links TRBV30 with TRBJ2-7; the D gene cannot be named for sure. The base sequence is TGTGCCTGGAGTGTACAATTGTCCCACGAGCAGTACTTC. The encoded protein is CAWSVQLSHEQYF.